These 27 T cell receptor beta chains were sequenced from one sample in a study of T-cell memory formation after mild COVID-19. TCRdb used MiXCR to reprocess the 5' RACE reads, holding one entry per CDR3 protein. The sample has 550,000 to 700,000 distinct CDR3 sequences; 18% are singletons. The sequenced sample was PBMCs or a T cell subset sorted from them (not recorded which). Receptor source: an adult woman who had mild COVID-19 (a few samples of this study predate the infection). Cell type and time point are not known.

This chain joins TRBV29-1 and TRBJ1-1; 10 bases fit TRBD1. Germline-derived CDR1 and CDR2 are SQVTM and ANQGSEA. V lost 5 bases to trimming and J lost 5 bases; unmatched junction nucleotides: 8. This CDR3 is built from 14 residues. The CDR3 protein is CSVTGQGLRTEAFF. DNA of the CDR3: TGCAGCGTTACGGGACAGGGGTTGAGGACTGAAGCTTTCTTT.

The gene calls are TRBV5-1 and TRBJ1-2; 10 bases are a match to TRBD1. The CDR3 length is 14 residues. Germline V gives CDR1 SGHRS, CDR2 YFSETQ. Trimming at V came to 4 bases and at J to 3 bases, leaving 3 bases not matched to a gene. In nucleotides, the CDR3 is TGCGCCAGCAGCCAGACAGGGGGCGACTATGGCTACACCTTC. Amino acids: CASSQTGGDYGYTF.

This clonotype was recorded many times. The V gene is TRBV4-2, the J gene TRBJ2-7; D is unclear. The CDR3 runs 15 residues. Germline V gene data show CDR1 as LGHNA and CDR2 as YNFKEQ. The V and J ends lost 4 bases and 0 bases respectively, with 13 bases between them. The CDR3 DNA is TGTGCCAGCAGCCCTAGGCAGTCTAACTCCTACGAGCAGTACTTC. This encodes CASSPRQSNSYEQYF.

This clonotype has only a few counts. V usage is TRBV3-1 and J usage is TRBJ2-3; TRBD2 matches at 14 bases. This CDR3 is built from 19 residues. CDR1 LGHDT and CDR2 YNNKEL come from the germline V gene (reference sequence). V was clipped by 7 bases and J by 0 bases; unmatched bases: 12. The CDR3 DNA follows: TGTGCCAGCACACAATGGGGACTAGCGGGAGACGGGAGCACAGATACGCAGTATTTT. Translating it yields CASTQWGLAGDGSTDTQYF.

This clonotype was counted between two and nine times. The chain employs TRBV4-1 and TRBJ2-7; D is perhaps TRBD1 (6 bases). From germline, CDR1 is MGHRA and CDR2 YSYEKL. V was cut by 4 bases and J by 0 bases, with 13 bases left in between. The CDR3 is made up of 15 amino acids. The CDR3 spells CASSPGTISSYEQYF. CDR3 DNA sequence: TGCGCCAGCAGCCCAGGGACAATTAGCTCCTACGAGCAGTACTTC.

The rearrangement uses TRBV11-2 and TRBJ1-2, with no clear D. V lost 5 bases, J lost 0 bases, and 10 bases lay in between. The CDR3 covers 14 residues. Germline CDR1 SGHAT, CDR2 FQNNGV. CDR3 sequence: CASSPSSANYGYTF. DNA of the CDR3: TGTGCCAGCAGCCCTAGTTCGGCTAACTATGGCTACACCTTC.

The chain carries TRBV20-1 and TRBJ2-5, with D hard to call. V lost 6 bases and J 7 bases, leaving 27 bases between the germline ends. This CDR3 is 16 amino acids long. Germline lookup yields CDR1 DFQATT and CDR2 SNEGSKA (reference sequence). Here the CDR3 DNA reads TGCAGTGCCACCGGGCCATCAGGTCCCCTTCCTGGGACCCAGTACTTC. It codes for CSATGPSGPLPGTQYF.

This clonotype was observed a few times. V and J are TRBV20-1 and TRBJ2-5, with D hard to call. V lost 4 bases, J lost 5 bases, and 11 bases lay in between. The CDR3 runs 12 residues. CDR1 is DFQATT and CDR2 is SNEGSKA in the germline V gene (reference sequence). CDR3 coding DNA: TGCAGTGCTAATACCGGGCGCGAGACCCAGTACTTC. This gives the protein CSANTGRETQYF.

J is TRBJ2-1 and V is TRBV7-9; D may correspond to TRBD1 or TRBD2 (5 bases each). Per germline, CDR1 SEHNR and CDR2 FQNEAQ (reference sequence). The CDR3 is 15 amino acids. Trimming took 5 bases from V and 0 from J, leaving 11 bases between them. The CDR3 loop is CASSEGSGSYNEQFF. The CDR3 DNA follows: TGTGCCAGCAGCGAGGGGAGTGGCTCCTACAATGAGCAGTTCTTC.

This clonotype was detected only a few times. This chain joins TRBV7-9 and TRBJ1-4; D remains ambiguous. The CDR3 spans 15 residues. The germline V and J ends were trimmed by 0 bases and 11 bases, with 16 bases remaining between them. Germline CDR1 is SEHNR and CDR2 is FQNEAQ (reference sequence). The DNA for the CDR3 is TGTGCCAGCAGCTTAGCTTCGTCGACTTCTGGGAAACTGTTTTTT. It encodes CASSLASSTSGKLFF.

This clonotype was seen only a few times. This chain uses TRBV20-1 with TRBJ2-7, with D maybe TRBD2 (5 bases). V lost 2 bases, J lost 2 bases, and 10 bases lay in between. Per germline, CDR1 DFQATT and CDR2 SNEGSKA (reference sequence). There are 13 residues in the CDR3. The CDR3 DNA sequence: TGCAGTGCTAGACCCCGGGGAACCTACGAGCAGTACTTC. It yields the protein CSARPRGTYEQYF.

This clonotype has a handful of counts. The rearrangement uses TRBV18 and TRBJ2-1; D unclear. The CDR3 sequence is 14 residues long. The germline V gene has CDR1 KGHSH and CDR2 LQKENI. V was cut by 2 bases and J by 4 bases, with 9 bases left in between. DNA of the CDR3: TGTGCCAGCTCACCAATGGTCCGATACAATGAGCAGTTCTTC. This codes for CASSPMVRYNEQFF.

The chain couples TRBV6-6 to TRBJ2-3; 7 positions agree with TRBD1. The germline gives CDR1 MNHNY, CDR2 SVGAGI (reference sequence). The junction had 9 bases not matched to a gene; V was cut back by 5 bases and J by 4 bases. CDR3 length equals 15 residues. Here the CDR3 DNA reads TGTGCCAGCAGTGGGTTGACAGGGCGGGCAGATACGCAGTATTTT. Encoded protein: CASSGLTGRADTQYF.

There are a few counts of this clonotype. This chain connects TRBV13 to TRBJ2-2; D is perhaps TRBD2 (6 bases). This CDR3 comprises 18 residues. V shed 0 bases and J shed 1 base, with 15 bases lying between them. Germline lookup yields CDR1 PRHDT and CDR2 FYEKMQ (reference sequence). CDR3 bases: TGTGCCAGCAGCTTAGGTGGGGTAGCGGAAAGGAACACCGGGGAGCTGTTTTTT. Translated: CASSLGGVAERNTGELFF.

This chain uses TRBV6-5 with TRBJ1-1; 7 bases align to TRBD1. The ends lost 0 bases at V and 10 bases at J; junction bases unmatched: 11. Germline V CDR1 and CDR2: MNHEY, SVGAGI. The CDR3 contains 15 residues. The CDR3 DNA reads as TGTGCCAGCAGTTACTCTGGAGGAGGGGGCCGGGGAGCTTTCTTT. Its translation is CASSYSGGGGRGAFF.

This clonotype was found many times. V gene TRBV29-1 combines with J gene TRBJ2-7, with TRBD2 matching 10 bases. The CDR3 runs 15 residues. CDR1 is SQVTM and CDR2 is ANQGSEA in the germline V gene. V was clipped by 2 bases and J by 2 bases; unmatched bases: 6. CDR3 sequence: CSVETRLAGAYEQYF. DNA of the CDR3: TGCAGCGTTGAAACCCGACTAGCGGGCGCCTACGAGCAGTACTTC.

V is TRBV5-6 and J is TRBJ2-1; no reliable D call. Germline lookup yields CDR1 SGHDT and CDR2 YYEEEE. CDR3 length: 15 residues. V shed 1 base and J shed 0 bases, with 8 bases lying between them. This CDR3 is CASSLNGFSYNEQFF. DNA of the CDR3: TGTGCCAGCAGCTTGAACGGGTTCTCCTACAATGAGCAGTTCTTC.

This chain connects TRBV10-3 to TRBJ1-6, with a tentative D call TRBD1 (5 bases). This CDR3 has 13 residues. V was clipped by 7 bases and J by 13 bases, with 17 bases between them. The germline V gene has CDR1 ENHRY and CDR2 SYGVKD. The CDR3, as DNA: TGTGCCATCAAACGTGACGGGGGGTCGCCCCTCCACTTT. It translates to CAIKRDGGSPLHF.

This clonotype showed up just a few times. J is TRBJ2-3 and V is TRBV29-1; D unresolved. The V and J ends lost 7 bases and 4 bases respectively, with 6 bases between them. The CDR3 runs 10 residues. The germline CDR1 and CDR2 sequences are SQVTM and ANQGSEA. CDR3 residues: CSAKADTQYF. Written as DNA, the CDR3 is TGCAGCGCGAAGGCAGATACGCAGTATTTT.

The chain uses TRBV19 and TRBJ2-3; D is unresolved. Trimming shortened V by 3 bases and J by 0 bases, and 4 bases separated the two germline ends. The CDR3 contains 13 residues. Germline V gene lookup returns CDR1 LNHDA and CDR2 SQIVND (reference sequence). The CDR3 DNA follows: TGTGCCAGTAGTATCGGGAGCACAGATACGCAGTATTTT. It translates to CASSIGSTDTQYF.

The rearrangement joins TRBV28 to TRBJ1-2, with D uncertain. Trimming cost V 6 bases and J 4 bases, with 12 bases left between them. Per the germline V gene, CDR1 is MDHEN and CDR2 is SYDVKM. The CDR3 totals 13 residues. In DNA, the CDR3 is TGTGCCAGCAGCCTCACAGAGGTCTATGGCTACACCTTC. Its translation is CASSLTEVYGYTF.

In DNA form, the CDR3 reads TGCGCCAGCAGCCAACCGGACAGGGACTATGGCTACACCTTC. Residues: CASSQPDRDYGYTF. The chain recombines TRBV4-1 with TRBJ1-2, with 8 bases identical to TRBD1. The CDR3 runs to 14 residues. Germline V gene sequence: CDR1 MGHRA, CDR2 YSYEKL. The V and J ends lost 2 bases and 3 bases, in that order; junction bases with no gene match: 2.

The table lists this clonotype with a few counts. The chain employs TRBV6-5 and TRBJ1-2; 7 bases line up with TRBD1. Germline V gives CDR1 MNHEY, CDR2 SVGAGI. The ends lost 6 bases at V and 8 bases at J; junction bases unmatched: 9. The CDR3 consists of 13 residues. The DNA of the CDR3 is TGTGCCAGCAGGCCAGGGGGGGCTACCGGCTACACCTTC. Its protein product is CASRPGGATGYTF.

The chain uses TRBV13 and TRBJ1-2, with 8 bases lining up with TRBD1. Trimming cost V 5 bases and J 0 bases; bases outside gene matches: 17. The CDR3 contains 19 residues. Germline values: CDR1 PRHDT, CDR2 FYEKMQ (reference sequence). The CDR3 region is CASSATTRYYRGTNYGYTF. Written as DNA, the CDR3 is TGTGCCAGCAGCGCCACTACACGCTATTACAGGGGGACTAACTATGGCTACACCTTC. Together with reference TRBV13 and TRBJ1-2, the CDR3 gives the full variable domain: AAGVIQSPRHLIKEKRETATLKCYPIPRHDTVYWYQQGPGQDPQFLISFYEKMQSDKGSIPDRFSAQQFSDYHSELNMSSLELGDSALYFCASSATTRYYRGTNYGYTFGSGTRLTVV.

This clonotype was seen many times. V and J are TRBV30 and TRBJ1-6; D unclear. The V gene lost 3 bases and the J gene lost 5 bases, with 8 bases spanning the gap. CDR3 length: 13 residues. Germline CDR1 and CDR2: GTSNPN and SVGIG (reference sequence). This CDR3 reads CAWSLANNSPLHF. CDR3 in DNA: TGTGCCTGGAGCCTTGCAAATAATTCACCCCTCCACTTT.

This clonotype was seen more than once but under ten times. The chain is built from TRBV6-6 and TRBJ2-3; no clear D. Germline-derived CDR1 and CDR2 are MNHNY and SVGAGI (reference sequence). The CDR3 is 15 residues long. V lost 10 bases and J lost 0, with 17 bases in between. The CDR3 DNA sequence: TGTGCCACCCAGCGAAATCGACATAGCACAGATACGCAGTATTTT. Its translation: CATQRNRHSTDTQYF.

This clonotype came up a few times. The rearrangement joins TRBV27 to TRBJ1-2; a possible D gene is TRBD1 (5 bases). Trimming left V 3 bases short and J 4 bases short, with 18 bases between. CDR1 is MNHEY, CDR2 SMNVEV, per germline (reference sequence). CDR3 size: 16 residues. The CDR3: CASSFRPGTEVYGYTF. In nucleotides, the CDR3 is TGTGCCAGCAGTTTTCGCCCCGGGACGGAAGTCTATGGCTACACCTTC.